The T cell receptor beta chain under discussion was sequenced for a study of neurological immune-mediated disorders. Points from the study as a whole: When the repertoires were sorted by phylogenetic grouping, those of 18 of 34 multiple sclerosis patients ended up in one related-CDR3 cluster, a possible signature.

The germline V gene encodes CDR1 ENHRY and CDR2 SYGVKD. V lost 3 bases and J lost 4, with 18 bases in between. CDR3 length: 16 residues. With respect to this clonotype: Its antigen is undetermined.

The method for making cDNA was 5'RACE, and it used 10-nucleotide random UMIs. TCRdb passed the 5' RACE reads through MiXCR, listing each CDR3 protein once. The sample records tens of thousands of distinct CDR3 sequences, roughly 4.9% being singletons. This chain joins TRBV10-3 and TRBJ1-2, with D unclear. The TCR originated in a human donor with multiple sclerosis. The donor label of this sample is uncertain. The sequenced sample consisted of PBMCs. CDR3 protein: CAISDHLGSVLYGYTF. As DNA, the CDR3 is TGTGCCATCAGTGATCACCTTGGAAGCGTACTCTATGGCTACACCTTC.